These 14 T cell receptor beta chains were sequenced from one sample in a study of shared clonotypes between healthy human individuals. Some clones are missing from TCRdb's copy, which holds only in-frame ones; the method was immunoSEQ multiplex PCR. The data hold 2 million to 3 million clones, with around 94% observed a single time. Material: naive CD4+ T cells sorted from blood. This sample's subset: CD45RA+ positively selected. The receptors stem from a man aged 18 to 29 in good health.

This clone was detected once. The chain links TRBV7-9 to TRBJ2-1; 12 nucleotides match TRBD2. Per germline, CDR1 SEHNR and CDR2 FQNEAQ (reference sequence). This CDR3 contains 17 residues. J lost 2 bases, V lost 5 bases, and 7 bases had no gene match. The CDR3 spells CASSPRLAGVPYNEQFF. The DNA for the CDR3 is TGTGCCAGCAGCCCCCGACTAGCGGGAGTCCCCTACAATGAGCAGTTCTTC.

The gene calls are TRBV15 and TRBJ1-5, with D unclear. Trimming removed 5 bases at V and 2 bases at J, with 10 bases between. CDR1 is LNHNV and CDR2 is YYDKDF in the germline V gene (reference sequence). The CDR3 covers 14 residues. CDR3 loop: CATSGGDGNQPQHF. CDR3 nucleotide sequence: TGTGCCACCAGCGGAGGAGATGGCAATCAGCCCCAGCATTTT.

The chain is built from TRBV4-3 and TRBJ2-7; maybe TRBD2 (5 bases). Per germline, CDR1 LGHNA and CDR2 YSLEER. V dropped 1 base and J dropped 1 base, with 14 bases sitting between them. The CDR3 has 16 amino acids. The CDR3 protein is CASSQGSSGSSYEQYF. In DNA form, the CDR3 reads TGCGCCAGCAGCCAAGGTTCCAGCGGATCTTCCTACGAGCAGTACTTC.

V gene TRBV2 combines with J gene TRBJ1-1; possible D gene TRBD1, 5 bases. The CDR3 has 13 residues. The germline CDR1 and CDR2 sequences are SNHLY and FYNNEI. Trimming cost V 3 bases and J 7 bases, with 12 bases left between them. CDR3 region: CASSDRDEGEAFF. In DNA form, the CDR3 reads TGTGCCAGCAGTGACAGGGACGAGGGTGAAGCTTTCTTT.

This chain links TRBV6-6 with TRBJ2-1; 14 nucleotides line up with TRBD2. CDR1 and CDR2 from the germline V gene are MNHNY and SVGAGI (reference sequence). The CDR3 is made up of 15 amino acids. Germline trimming cut 5 bases from V and 10 bases from J; bases unmatched to any gene: 7. This CDR3 is CASSLGTSGRVEQFF. In nucleotides, the CDR3 is TGTGCCAGCAGTCTCGGGACTAGCGGGAGAGTCGAGCAGTTCTTC.

The chain combines TRBV19 with TRBJ1-5; TRBD1 matches at 9 bases. This CDR3 spans 15 amino acids. Trimming took 9 bases from V and 6 from J; bases not matched to a gene: 12. Germline V gene sequence: CDR1 LNHDA, CDR2 SQIVND (reference sequence). The CDR3 sequence: CASGPTGGAGQPQHF. As DNA, the CDR3 is TGTGCCAGCGGCCCGACAGGGGGTGCTGGTCAGCCCCAGCATTTT.

The V and J genes are TRBV2 and TRBJ2-7, with 7 bases lining up with TRBD1. V lost 7 bases, J lost 2 bases, and 11 bases stayed unmatched. This CDR3 is built from 15 residues. Germline V gene lookup returns CDR1 SNHLY and CDR2 FYNNEI. CDR3 sequence reads: CASTPEVGGTYEQYF. The CDR3 nucleotides read TGTGCCAGCACCCCTGAGGTAGGGGGCACCTACGAGCAGTACTTC.

A word on this clone: Other DNA sequences in this sample translate to the same CDR3. The V gene is TRBV19, the J gene TRBJ1-5; D gene uncertain. The V end was cut by 4 bases, the J end by 0 bases, with 10 bases between. CDR1 is LNHDA and CDR2 is SQIVND in the germline V gene (reference sequence). CDR3 size: 15 residues. CDR3: CASSRAGNSNQPQHF. DNA for the CDR3: TGTGCCAGTAGTAGGGCAGGAAATAGCAATCAGCCCCAGCATTTT.

The chain has TRBV5-8 and TRBJ2-1, with D perhaps TRBD1 (6 bases). V lost 0 bases, J lost 1 base, and 8 bases lay in between. Germline CDR1 SGHTS, CDR2 YDEGEE. The CDR3 has 15 residues. The CDR3, as DNA: TGTGCCAGCAGCTTGGGTACAGGGTCCTACAATGAGCAGTTCTTC. Translation: CASSLGTGSYNEQFF.

V is TRBV6-6 and J is TRBJ1-6, with unresolved D. V lost 6 bases, J lost 5 bases, and 5 bases lay in between. CDR3 length: 12 residues. Germline CDR1 MNHNY, CDR2 SVGAGI (reference sequence). The CDR3 nucleotides are TGTGCCAGCAGGGGCAATAATTCACCCCTCCACTTT. Its translation is CASRGNNSPLHF.

This chain joins TRBV15 and TRBJ2-6; the D gene could be TRBD1 or TRBD2 (6 bases each). The CDR3 length is 17 residues. V was clipped by 3 bases and J by 2 bases, with 14 bases between them. Germline CDR1 and CDR2: LNHNV and YYDKDF (reference sequence). The CDR3 DNA reads TGTGCCACCAGCAGCGGGGGCCCAAGCCCTGGGGCCAACGTCCTGACTTTC. Protein product: CATSSGGPSPGANVLTF.

The rearrangement links TRBV7-8 to TRBJ1-6, with no clear D. The CDR3 contains 13 residues. CDR1 is SGHVS, CDR2 FQNEAQ, per germline. V was trimmed by 1 base and J by 10 bases, leaving 8 bases between them. The DNA for the CDR3 is TGTGCCAGCAGCTTAGTAGAGAGGTCACCCCTCCACTTT. Residues: CASSLVERSPLHF.

This clone was detected once. This rearrangement joins TRBV5-4 to TRBJ1-6; maybe TRBD1 (5 bases). V was trimmed by 2 bases and J by 16 bases, leaving 25 bases between them. Germline lookup yields CDR1 SGHNT and CDR2 YYREEE (reference sequence). The CDR3 covers 16 residues. The CDR3: CASSFMGGEAAGLLHF. The CDR3 DNA is TGTGCCAGCAGCTTCATGGGGGGAGAGGCCGCCGGCCTACTCCACTTT.

On this clone itself: This specimen includes other DNA sequences encoding the same CDR3. The chain joins TRBV19 to TRBJ1-5; D is possibly TRBD1 (5 bases). Deletions cut 3 bases from V and 3 bases from J, with 12 bases between. CDR1 is LNHDA and CDR2 is SQIVND in the germline V gene (reference sequence). There are 15 residues in the CDR3. The CDR3 region has the DNA TGTGCCAGTAGTATCGGAGGGACCGTCAATCAGCCCCAGCATTTT. Its protein is CASSIGGTVNQPQHF. Supplemented by reference TRBV19 and TRBJ1-5, the full variable domain reads DGGITQSPKYLFRKEGQNVTLSCEQNLNHDAMYWYRQDPGQGLRLIYYSQIVNDFQKGDIAEGYSVSREKKESFPLTVTSAQKNPTAFYLCASSIGGTVNQPQHFGDGTRLSIL.